This T cell receptor beta chain was captured in a study of blood T cell repertoires in COVID-19. About the study: COVID-19 samples, acute and convalescent, were from the United States, Italy and Spain. T cells, B-cell-depleted T cells, or PBMCs supplied cDNA or gDNA.

Sequencing used immunoSEQ multiplex PCR; TCRdb keeps in-frame clones, though not all of them. The data show more than 95,000 clones, approximately 68% seen once. The trim removed 3 bases at V and 2 bases at J, leaving 6 bases unmatched. Germline CDR1 and CDR2: MNHEY and SMNVEV (reference sequence). This CDR3 is built from 15 residues. The source material was peripheral blood. This sequence was found in a woman aged 70 to 79 with acute or convalescent COVID-19. The V gene is TRBV27, the J gene TRBJ2-5; TRBD1 matches 7 bases. The CDR3 DNA reads as TGTGCCAGCAGTTTGAGGCAGGGGGTGCAAGAGACCCAGTACTTC. Amino acid sequence: CASSLRQGVQETQYF.